This TCR beta chain was obtained from a study of shared clonotypes between healthy human individuals. Study results and caveats: Non-shared clonotypes showed lower generation probabilities than clonotypes common to all four donors. Represented diversity, genetic and exposure-history alike, was limited by few donors. Though the depth was large, rarefaction showed that sorted-subset sequencing was incomplete.

The CDR3 runs to 15 residues. Germline V lookup: CDR1 SNHLY, CDR2 FYNNEI. Trimming left V 4 bases short and J 8 bases short, with 15 bases between. Turning to this clone: Antigen: not known.

Profiling relied on immunoSEQ multiplex PCR, and the TCRdb table lists in-frame clones only, not all of them. The sample yields 1.5 million to 2.5 million clones, roughly 95% seen once. Terminally differentiated effector memory CD45RA+ cells were excluded by CCR7 positive selection of CD45RO-negative cells. The sample was naive CD8+ T cells sorted from blood. The chain combines TRBV2 with TRBJ1-6; D may be TRBD1 (5 bases). The sequence was obtained from a man aged 18 to 35 in good health. CDR3 nucleotide sequence: TGTGCCAGCAGTGGGGCAGGGACGGAATATTCACCCCTCCACTTT. Its translation: CASSGAGTEYSPLHF.